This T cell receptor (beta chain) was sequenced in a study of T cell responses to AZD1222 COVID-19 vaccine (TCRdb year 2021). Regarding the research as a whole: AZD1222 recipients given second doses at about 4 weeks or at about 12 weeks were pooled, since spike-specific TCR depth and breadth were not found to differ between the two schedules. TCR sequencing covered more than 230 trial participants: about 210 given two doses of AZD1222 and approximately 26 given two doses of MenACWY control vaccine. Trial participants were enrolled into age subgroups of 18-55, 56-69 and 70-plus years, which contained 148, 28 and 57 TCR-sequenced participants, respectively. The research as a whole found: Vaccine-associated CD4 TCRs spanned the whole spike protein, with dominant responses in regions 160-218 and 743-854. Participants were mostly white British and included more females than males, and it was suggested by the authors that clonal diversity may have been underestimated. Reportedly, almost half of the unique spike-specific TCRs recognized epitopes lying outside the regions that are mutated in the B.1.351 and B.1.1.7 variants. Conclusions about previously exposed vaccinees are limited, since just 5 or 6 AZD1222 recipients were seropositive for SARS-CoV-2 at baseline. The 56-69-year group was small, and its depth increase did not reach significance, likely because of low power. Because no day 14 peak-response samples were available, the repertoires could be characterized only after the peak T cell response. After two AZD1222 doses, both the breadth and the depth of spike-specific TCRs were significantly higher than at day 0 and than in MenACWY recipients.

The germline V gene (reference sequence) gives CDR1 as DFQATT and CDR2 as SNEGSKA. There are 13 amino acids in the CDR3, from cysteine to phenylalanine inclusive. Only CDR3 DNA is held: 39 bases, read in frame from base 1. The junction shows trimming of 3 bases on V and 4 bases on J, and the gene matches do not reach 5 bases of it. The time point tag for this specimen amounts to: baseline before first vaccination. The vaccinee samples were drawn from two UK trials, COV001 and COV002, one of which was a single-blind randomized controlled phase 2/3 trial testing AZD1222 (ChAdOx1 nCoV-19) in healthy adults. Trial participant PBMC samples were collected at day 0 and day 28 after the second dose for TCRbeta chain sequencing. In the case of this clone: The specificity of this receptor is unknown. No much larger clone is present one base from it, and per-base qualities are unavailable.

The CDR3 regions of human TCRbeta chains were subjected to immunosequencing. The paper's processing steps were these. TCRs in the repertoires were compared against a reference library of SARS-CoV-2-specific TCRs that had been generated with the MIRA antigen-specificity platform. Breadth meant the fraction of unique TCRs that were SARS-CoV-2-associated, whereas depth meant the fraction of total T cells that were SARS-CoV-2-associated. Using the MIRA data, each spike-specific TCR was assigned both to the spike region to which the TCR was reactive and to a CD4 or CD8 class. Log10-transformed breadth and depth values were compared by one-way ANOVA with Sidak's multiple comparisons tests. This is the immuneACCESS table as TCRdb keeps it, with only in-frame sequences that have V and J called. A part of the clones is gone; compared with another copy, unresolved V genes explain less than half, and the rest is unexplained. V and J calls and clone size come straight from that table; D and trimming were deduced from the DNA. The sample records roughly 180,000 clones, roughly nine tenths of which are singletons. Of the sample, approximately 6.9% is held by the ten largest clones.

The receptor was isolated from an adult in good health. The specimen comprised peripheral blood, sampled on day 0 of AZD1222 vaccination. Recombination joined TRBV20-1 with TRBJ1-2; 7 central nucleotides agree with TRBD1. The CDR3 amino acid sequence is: CSASDRAGYGYTF. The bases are TGCAGTGCTAGTGACAGGGCGGGCTATGGCTACACCTTC.